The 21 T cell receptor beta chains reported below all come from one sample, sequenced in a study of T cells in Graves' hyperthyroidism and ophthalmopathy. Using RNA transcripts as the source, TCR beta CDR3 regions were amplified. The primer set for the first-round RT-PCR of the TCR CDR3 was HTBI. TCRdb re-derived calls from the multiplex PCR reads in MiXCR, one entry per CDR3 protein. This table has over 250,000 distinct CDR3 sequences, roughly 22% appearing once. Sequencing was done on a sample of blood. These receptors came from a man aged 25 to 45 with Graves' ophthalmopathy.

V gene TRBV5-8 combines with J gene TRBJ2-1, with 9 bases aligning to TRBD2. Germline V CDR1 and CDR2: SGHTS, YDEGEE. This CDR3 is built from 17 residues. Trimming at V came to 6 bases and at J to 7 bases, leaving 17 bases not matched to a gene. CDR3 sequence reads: CASTTVVLAGSWNEQFF. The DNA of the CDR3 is TGTGCCAGCACCACGGTGGTCCTAGCGGGGTCCTGGAATGAGCAGTTCTTC.

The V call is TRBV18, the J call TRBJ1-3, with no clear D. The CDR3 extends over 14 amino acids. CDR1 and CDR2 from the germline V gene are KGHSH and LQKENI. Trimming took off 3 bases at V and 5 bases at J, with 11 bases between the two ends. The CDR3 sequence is CASSPPTRRNTIYF. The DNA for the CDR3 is TGTGCCAGCTCACCGCCTACTCGGAGAAACACCATATATTTT.

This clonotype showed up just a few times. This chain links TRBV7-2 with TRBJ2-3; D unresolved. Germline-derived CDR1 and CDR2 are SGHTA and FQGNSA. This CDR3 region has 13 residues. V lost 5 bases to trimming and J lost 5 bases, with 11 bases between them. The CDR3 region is CASSPPGVDTQYF. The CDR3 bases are TGTGCCAGCAGCCCCCCCGGTGTAGATACGCAGTATTTT.

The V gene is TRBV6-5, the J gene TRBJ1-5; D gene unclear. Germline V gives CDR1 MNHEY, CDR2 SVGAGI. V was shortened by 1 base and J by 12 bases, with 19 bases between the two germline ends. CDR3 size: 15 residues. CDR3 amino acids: CASSYLAPSEVLQHF. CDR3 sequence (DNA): TGTGCCAGCAGTTACTTGGCACCCTCTGAGGTTCTCCAGCATTTT.

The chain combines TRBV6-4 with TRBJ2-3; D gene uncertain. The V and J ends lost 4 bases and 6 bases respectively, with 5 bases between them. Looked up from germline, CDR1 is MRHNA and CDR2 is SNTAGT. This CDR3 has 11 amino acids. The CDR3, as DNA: TGTGCCAGCAGTGGTTTGGATACGCAGTATTTT. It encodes CASSGLDTQYF.

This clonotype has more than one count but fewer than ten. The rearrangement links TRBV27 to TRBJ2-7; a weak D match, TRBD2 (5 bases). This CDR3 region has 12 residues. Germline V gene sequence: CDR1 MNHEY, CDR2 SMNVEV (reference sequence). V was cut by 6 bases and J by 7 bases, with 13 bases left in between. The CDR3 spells CASREPPGEQYF. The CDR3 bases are TGTGCCAGCAGGGAACCGCCGGGGGAGCAGTACTTC.

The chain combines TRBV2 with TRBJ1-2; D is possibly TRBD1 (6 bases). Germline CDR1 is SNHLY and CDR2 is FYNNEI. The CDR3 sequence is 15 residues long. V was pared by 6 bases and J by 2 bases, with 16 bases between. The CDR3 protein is CASRFLGHNNYGYTF. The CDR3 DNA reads TGTGCCAGCAGGTTCCTGGGACACAACAACTATGGCTACACCTTC.

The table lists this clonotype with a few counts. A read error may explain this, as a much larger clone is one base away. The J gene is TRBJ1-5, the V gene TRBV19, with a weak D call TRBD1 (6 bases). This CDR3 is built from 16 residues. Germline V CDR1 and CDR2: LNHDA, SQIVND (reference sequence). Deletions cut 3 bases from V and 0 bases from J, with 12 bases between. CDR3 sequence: CASSIGGGFSNQPQHF. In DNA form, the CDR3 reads TGTGCCAGTAGTATTGGAGGGGGATTTAGCAATCAGCCCCAGCATTTT.

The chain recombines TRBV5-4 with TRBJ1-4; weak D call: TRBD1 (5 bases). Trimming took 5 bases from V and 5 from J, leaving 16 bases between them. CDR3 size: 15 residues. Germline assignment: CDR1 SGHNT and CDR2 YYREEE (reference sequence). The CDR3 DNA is TGTGCCAGCAGTCATAATCAGGGAAACAATGAAAAACTGTTTTTT. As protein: CASSHNQGNNEKLFF.

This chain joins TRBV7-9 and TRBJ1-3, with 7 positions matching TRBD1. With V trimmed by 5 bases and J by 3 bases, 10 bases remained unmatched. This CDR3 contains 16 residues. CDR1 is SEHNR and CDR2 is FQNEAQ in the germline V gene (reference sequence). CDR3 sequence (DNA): TGTGCCAGCAGCAATTCAGGGGACAGCGGTGGAAACACCATATATTTT. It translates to CASSNSGDSGGNTIYF.

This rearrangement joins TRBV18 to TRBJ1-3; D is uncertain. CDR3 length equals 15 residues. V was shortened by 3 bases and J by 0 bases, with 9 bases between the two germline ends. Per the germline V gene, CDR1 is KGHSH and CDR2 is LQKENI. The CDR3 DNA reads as TGTGCCAGCTCACCCCCCTCGAGCTCTGGAAACACCATATATTTT. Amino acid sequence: CASSPPSSSGNTIYF.

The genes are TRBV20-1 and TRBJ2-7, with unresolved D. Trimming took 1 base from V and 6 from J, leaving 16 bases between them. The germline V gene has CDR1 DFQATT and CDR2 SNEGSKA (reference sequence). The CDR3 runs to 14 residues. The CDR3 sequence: CSARAVTGPGEQYF. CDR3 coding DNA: TGCAGTGCTAGAGCGGTGACCGGACCAGGCGAGCAGTACTTC.

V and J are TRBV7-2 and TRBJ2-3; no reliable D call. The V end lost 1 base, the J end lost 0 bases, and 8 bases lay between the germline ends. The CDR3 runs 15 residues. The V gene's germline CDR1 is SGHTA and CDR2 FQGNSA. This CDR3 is CASSLVAVSTDTQYF. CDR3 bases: TGTGCCAGCAGCTTAGTGGCGGTCAGCACAGATACGCAGTATTTT.

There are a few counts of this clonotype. The CDR3 protein is CASSLELAGGEQYF. The CDR3 DNA reads TGTGCCAGCAGCTTAGAACTAGCGGGAGGCGAGCAGTACTTC. This chain uses TRBV11-2 with TRBJ2-7, with 12 bases identical to TRBD2. The ends lost 0 bases at V and 6 bases at J; junction bases unmatched: 0. CDR1 and CDR2 (germline): SGHAT, FQNNGV. The CDR3 has 14 amino acids.

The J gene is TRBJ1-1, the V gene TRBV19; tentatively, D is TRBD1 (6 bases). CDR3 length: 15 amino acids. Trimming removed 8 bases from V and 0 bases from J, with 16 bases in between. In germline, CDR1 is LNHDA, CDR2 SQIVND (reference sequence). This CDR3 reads CASHPYRALNTEAFF. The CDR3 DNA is TGTGCCAGTCACCCCTACAGGGCCCTGAACACTGAAGCTTTCTTT.

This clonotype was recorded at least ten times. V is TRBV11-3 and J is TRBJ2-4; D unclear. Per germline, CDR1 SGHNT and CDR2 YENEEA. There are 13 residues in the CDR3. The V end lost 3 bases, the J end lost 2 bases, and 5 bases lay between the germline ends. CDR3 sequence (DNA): TGTGCCAGCAGCTTCGACACCAAAAACATTCAGTACTTC. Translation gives CASSFDTKNIQYF.

The CDR3 spells CSVEVDRGEAYGYTF. The DNA for the CDR3 is TGCAGCGTTGAAGTCGACAGGGGGGAGGCCTATGGCTACACCTTC. V gene TRBV29-1 combines with J gene TRBJ1-2; 9 nucleotides line up with TRBD1. The CDR3 extends over 15 amino acids. V shed 1 base, J shed 4 bases, and the junction held 7 bases outside the gene matches. Germline assignment: CDR1 SQVTM and CDR2 ANQGSEA.

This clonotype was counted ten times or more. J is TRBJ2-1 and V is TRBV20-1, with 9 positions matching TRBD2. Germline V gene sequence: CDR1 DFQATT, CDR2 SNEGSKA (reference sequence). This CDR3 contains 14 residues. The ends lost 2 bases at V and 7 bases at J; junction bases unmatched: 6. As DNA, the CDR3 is TGCAGTGCTAGACCTAGCGGGACAAGAAATGAGCAGTTCTTC. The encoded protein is CSARPSGTRNEQFF.

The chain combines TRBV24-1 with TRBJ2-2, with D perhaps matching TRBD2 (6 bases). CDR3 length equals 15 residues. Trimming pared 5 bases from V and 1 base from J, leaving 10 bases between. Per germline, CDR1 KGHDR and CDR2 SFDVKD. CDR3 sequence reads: CATSVEGMNTGELFF. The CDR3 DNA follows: TGTGCCACCAGTGTGGAGGGAATGAACACCGGGGAGCTGTTTTTT.

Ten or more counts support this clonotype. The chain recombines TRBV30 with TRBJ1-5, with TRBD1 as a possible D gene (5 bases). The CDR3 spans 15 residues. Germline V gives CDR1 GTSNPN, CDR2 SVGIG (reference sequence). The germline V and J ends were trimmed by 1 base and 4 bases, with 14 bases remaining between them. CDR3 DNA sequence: TGTGCCTGGAGTGGCCCTAACGGGGCAAATCAGCCCCAGCATTTT. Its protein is CAWSGPNGANQPQHF. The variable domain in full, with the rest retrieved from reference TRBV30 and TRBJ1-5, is SQTIHQWPATLVQPVGSPLSLECTVEGTSNPNLYWYRQAAGRGLQLLFYSVGIGQISSEVPQNLSASRPQDRQFILSSKKLLLSDSGFYLCAWSGPNGANQPQHFGDGTRLSIL.

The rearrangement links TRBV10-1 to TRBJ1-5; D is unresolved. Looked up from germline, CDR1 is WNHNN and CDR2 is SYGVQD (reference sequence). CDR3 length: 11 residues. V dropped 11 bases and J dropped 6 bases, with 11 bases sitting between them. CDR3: CAGWVSQPQHF. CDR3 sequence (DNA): TGCGCCGGGTGGGTTAGTCAGCCCCAGCATTTT.